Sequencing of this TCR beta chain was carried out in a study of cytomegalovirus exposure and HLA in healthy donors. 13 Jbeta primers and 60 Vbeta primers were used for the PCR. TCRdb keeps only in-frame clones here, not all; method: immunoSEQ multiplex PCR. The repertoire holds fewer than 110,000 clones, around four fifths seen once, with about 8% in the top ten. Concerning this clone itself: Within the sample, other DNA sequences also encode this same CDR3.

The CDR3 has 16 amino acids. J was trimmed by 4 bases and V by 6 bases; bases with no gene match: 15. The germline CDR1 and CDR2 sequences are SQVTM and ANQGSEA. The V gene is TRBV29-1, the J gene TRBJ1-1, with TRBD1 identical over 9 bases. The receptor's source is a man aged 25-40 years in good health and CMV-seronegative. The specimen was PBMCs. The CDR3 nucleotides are TGCAGCGTACCGGGACAGGGATTGGGCGGAGGCACTGAAGCTTTCTTT. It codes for CSVPGQGLGGGTEAFF.